These 9 T cell receptor beta chains came from one sample sequenced in a study of T-cell memory formation after mild COVID-19. In TCRdb, the 5' RACE reads were re-called with MiXCR into one record per CDR3 protein. The sample shows about 430,000 distinct CDR3 sequences, 24% of them seen only once. Sequencing was done on a sample of PBMCs or a T cell subset sorted from them (not recorded which). These TCRs come from an adult woman who had mild COVID-19 (a few samples of this study predate the infection). Cell type and time point are not known.

The chain is built from TRBV2 and TRBJ2-2; 9 positions agree with TRBD1. Germline V gene sequence: CDR1 SNHLY, CDR2 FYNNEI. The CDR3 is 15 residues long. Trimming at V came to 4 bases and at J to 8 bases, leaving 8 bases not matched to a gene. The CDR3 coding sequence is TGTGCCAGCAGTGTTAGGACAGGGGCCCCGGGGGAGCTGTTTTTT. Amino acid sequence: CASSVRTGAPGELFF.

The rearrangement joins TRBV5-1 to TRBJ1-2; 8 bases align to TRBD1. The CDR3 spans 14 residues. J lost 8 bases, V lost 5 bases, and 11 bases had no gene match. Germline-derived CDR1 and CDR2 are SGHRS and YFSETQ. CDR3 protein: CASRPIGQGGGYTF. CDR3 nucleotide sequence: TGCGCCAGCAGGCCGATAGGACAGGGAGGAGGCTACACCTTC. Based on the CDR3 plus reference TRBV5-1 and TRBJ1-2, the full variable domain is KAGVTQTPRYLIKTRGQQVTLSCSPISGHRSVSWYQQTPGQGLQFLFEYFSETQRNKGNFPGRFSGRQFSNSRSEMNVSTLELGDSALYLCASRPIGQGGGYTFGSGTRLTVV.

The V call is TRBV7-9, the J call TRBJ2-2, with D possibly matching TRBD2 (7 bases). V lost 5 bases, J lost 0 bases, and 13 bases lay in between. CDR1 and CDR2 from the germline V gene are SEHNR and FQNEAQ (reference sequence). CDR3 length equals 16 residues. CDR3 sequence reads: CASSRRGGANTGELFF. CDR3 in DNA: TGTGCCAGCAGCCGGAGGGGGGGCGCGAACACCGGGGAGCTGTTTTTT.

This clonotype has only a few counts. The chain combines TRBV7-8 with TRBJ1-2; D gene ambiguous. The germline CDR1 and CDR2 sequences are SGHVS and FQNEAQ. The CDR3 contains 14 residues. With 4 bases removed from V and 4 bases from J, the gap between germline ends came to 13 bases. CDR3 coding DNA: TGTGCCAGCAGCTCGATGGGTCCGGGCTATGGCTACACCTTC. Its translation is CASSSMGPGYGYTF.

This clonotype was found a few times. This sequence joins TRBV18 and TRBJ1-5; D is perhaps TRBD1 (5 bases). V lost 6 bases, J lost 6 bases, and 9 bases lay in between. The germline CDR1 and CDR2 sequences are KGHSH and LQKENI. The CDR3 sequence is 12 residues long. Here the CDR3 reads CASSEGVQPQHF. The CDR3 DNA reads TGTGCCAGCTCCGAAGGGGTTCAGCCCCAGCATTTT.

This clonotype was seen only a few times. V usage is TRBV2 and J usage is TRBJ2-1; D is unclear. The germline V gene has CDR1 SNHLY and CDR2 FYNNEI. Between the trimmed V and J ends, which lost 11 bases and 6 bases, there was a span of 14 bases. This CDR3 spans 12 amino acids. This CDR3 is CAFQIWANEQFF. Here the CDR3 DNA reads TGTGCCTTCCAGATCTGGGCCAATGAGCAGTTCTTC.

This clonotype was counted only a few times. This chain connects TRBV7-3 to TRBJ2-1; D may be TRBD2 (7 bases). V lost 6 bases and J lost 6, with 12 bases in between. The CDR3 is made up of 13 amino acids. CDR1 is SGHTA, CDR2 FQGTGA, per germline. CDR3 nucleotide sequence: TGTGCCAGCAGAGGGGGGAGGGGCAATGAGCAGTTCTTC. This encodes CASRGGRGNEQFF.

Only a few counts were recorded for this clonotype. The chain has TRBV5-5 and TRBJ2-3; D not certain. This CDR3 spans 14 amino acids. The germline V gene encodes CDR1 SGHKS and CDR2 YYEKEE (reference sequence). V was clipped by 1 base and J by 4 bases, with 10 bases between them. The CDR3, as DNA: TGTGCCAGCAGCTTGTATTCATCCTCAGATACGCAGTATTTT. Translating it yields CASSLYSSSDTQYF.

J is TRBJ2-1 and V is TRBV14; TRBD1 agrees at 7 bases. J was trimmed by 9 bases and V by 0 bases; bases with no gene match: 2. The CDR3 extends over 13 amino acids. Germline assignment: CDR1 SGHDN and CDR2 FVKESK. The CDR3 nucleotides read TGTGCCAGCAGCCAAGATTGGACAGGTGAGCAGTTCTTC. Its translation: CASSQDWTGEQFF.